Each of the 29 T cell receptor beta chains below was sequenced from the same sample in a study of low-dose radiotherapy and immunotherapy resistance in tumors (dated by TCRdb to the early 2020s). The label giving this sample's time point can be read as: before trial treatment. The instrument given in TCRdb is Illumina MiniSeq. First-strand cDNA was synthesized with Superscript III and a set of TRAV- and TRBV-specific primers, covering both TCRalpha and TCRbeta chains. TCRs were amplified for 20 PCR cycles with Phusion, using a constant-region primer paired with the adapter attached to the V primers. The public reads were reprocessed in TCRdb via fastp at Q25 and MiXCR, keeping in-frame beta chains. One record per CDR3 amino acid sequence lists the most common genes and DNA. For this sample the table gives 80,000 to 95,000 distinct CDR3 sequences, of which 9% to 9.5% were detected only once. Jointly, the top ten make up around 0.93% of the sample.

The sample was PBMCs, taken before treatment. These receptors all come from a male donor with prostate cancer.

The table lists this clonotype with a count of one. The genes are TRBV5-1 and TRBJ2-1; 8 bases line up with TRBD2. This CDR3 contains 15 residues. CDR1 and CDR2 from the germline V gene are SGHRS and YFSETQ. V was clipped by 1 base and J by 7 bases; unmatched bases: 7. For the CDR3, the DNA is TGCGCCAGCAGCTTGAGCCCGGGAGGGGTAAATGAGCAGTTCTTC. It specifies CASSLSPGGVNEQFF. Looking up the rest from reference TRBV5-1 and TRBJ2-1 gives the full variable domain: KAGVTQTPRYLIKTRGQQVTLSCSPISGHRSVSWYQQTPGQGLQFLFEYFSETQRNKGNFPGRFSGRQFSNSRSEMNVSTLELGDSALYLCASSLSPGGVNEQFFGPGTRLTVL.

Ten or more counts support this clonotype. The chain recombines TRBV7-2 with TRBJ1-1; D remains ambiguous. In germline, CDR1 is SGHTA, CDR2 FQGNSA. The CDR3 spans 14 residues. The ends were cut back, 5 bases at V and 0 bases at J, with 10 bases in the middle. The CDR3 coding sequence is TGTGCCAGCAGCGGAGCAATAATGAACACTGAAGCTTTCTTT. It encodes CASSGAIMNTEAFF.

There are many counts of this clonotype. The chain couples TRBV12-3 or TRBV12-4 to TRBJ2-4; 8 bases fit TRBD2. This CDR3 contains 14 residues. The trim removed 3 bases at V and 7 bases at J, leaving 5 bases unmatched. CDR3 residues: CASSFSGGPNIQYF. The DNA for the CDR3 is TGTGCCAGCAGTTTCTCGGGAGGGCCTAACATTCAGTACTTC.

This clonotype came up many times. The rearrangement joins TRBV19 to TRBJ1-3; weak D call: TRBD1 (5 bases). This CDR3 spans 13 amino acids. V lost 11 bases to trimming and J lost 0 bases, with 11 bases between them. CDR1 and CDR2 (germline): LNHDA, SQIVND (reference sequence). The chain's CDR3 is CAGGERSGNTIYF. The CDR3 DNA is TGTGCCGGGGGGGAGCGCTCTGGAAACACCATATATTTT.

CDR3: CASSISSTGQAFF. CDR3 coding DNA: TGTGCCAGTAGTATAAGTTCGACAGGCCAAGCTTTCTTT. This sequence joins TRBV19 and TRBJ1-1; D is possibly TRBD1 (6 bases). Germline lookup yields CDR1 LNHDA and CDR2 SQIVND (reference sequence). The CDR3 is made up of 13 amino acids. V lost 2 bases, J lost 9 bases, and 13 bases lay in between.

This clonotype was seen ten or more times. The chain combines TRBV15 with TRBJ2-2; D might be TRBD2 (5 bases). Germline V gene lookup returns CDR1 LNHNV and CDR2 YYDKDF (reference sequence). The CDR3 covers 14 residues. Trimming left V 0 bases short and J 6 bases short, with 8 bases between. The CDR3 DNA is TGTGCCACCAGCAGAGAGGACTTTTCCGGGGAGCTGTTTTTT. Protein sequence: CATSREDFSGELFF. Full variable domain (rest looked up from reference TRBV15 and TRBJ2-2): DAMVIQNPRYQVTQFGKPVTLSCSQTLNHNVMYWYQQKSSQAPKLLFHYYDKDFNNEADTPDNFQSRRPNTSFCFLDIRSPGLGDTAMYLCATSREDFSGELFFGEGSRLTVL.

This clonotype was found many times. The rearrangement links TRBV5-5 to TRBJ2-1; no clear D gene. CDR3 length equals 13 residues. Trimming took 2 bases from V and 7 from J, leaving 10 bases between them. Germline V gives CDR1 SGHKS, CDR2 YYEKEE (reference sequence). The DNA for the CDR3 is TGTGCCAGCAGCTTTATGGCCTCTAATGAGCAGTTCTTC. Translated: CASSFMASNEQFF.

This clonotype was recorded at least ten times. This chain links TRBV7-3 with TRBJ2-3; 16 bases align to TRBD2. The CDR3 contains 19 residues. V shed 6 bases and J 1 base; nucleotides not matched to a gene: 10. Germline values: CDR1 SGHTA, CDR2 FQGTGA. This CDR3 reads CASSSGTSGRARGTDTQYF. CDR3 bases: TGTGCCAGCAGTTCCGGGACTAGCGGGAGGGCCCGGGGCACAGATACGCAGTATTTT.

The sample holds many counts of this clonotype. The rearrangement joins TRBV9 to TRBJ2-1; perhaps TRBD2 as D (6 bases). The CDR3 length is 14 residues. Trimming took 0 bases from V and 7 from J, leaving 11 bases between them. The germline V gene has CDR1 SGDLS and CDR2 YYNGEE. The CDR3 DNA reads TGTGCCAGCAGCGTAGTAGGAGGAGGGAATGAGCAGTTCTTC. Translating gives CASSVVGGGNEQFF.

This clonotype has ten or more counts. The chain combines TRBV4-1 with TRBJ1-5; no definite D call. CDR3 size: 14 residues. V lost 0 bases, J lost 5 bases, and 8 bases lay in between. Germline V CDR1 and CDR2: MGHRA, YSYEKL. Here the CDR3 reads CASSQDIRDQPQHF. The CDR3, as DNA: TGCGCCAGCAGCCAAGATATCCGGGATCAGCCCCAGCATTTT.

This clonotype was counted at least ten times. The CDR3 coding sequence is TGCGCCAGCAGCAGGGTGGCTAGCGGGAGGGCTGGGGTCTACAATGAGCAGTTCTTC. This gives the protein CASSRVASGRAGVYNEQFF. This chain links TRBV5-1 with TRBJ2-1, with 12 bases lining up with TRBD2. Germline V gene data show CDR1 as SGHRS and CDR2 as YFSETQ. The V gene end was trimmed by 4 bases and the J gene end by 3 bases; junction bases not matched to a gene: 14. This CDR3 contains 19 residues.

This clonotype came up many times. The rearrangement links TRBV2 to TRBJ1-2, with D possibly being TRBD1 (5 bases). The V gene lost 8 bases and the J gene lost 4 bases, with 26 bases spanning the gap. The germline V gene has CDR1 SNHLY and CDR2 FYNNEI. The CDR3 runs 17 residues. The chain's CDR3 is CASLRGPKTTEGYGYTF. DNA of the CDR3: TGTGCCAGCCTCCGGGGCCCGAAGACAACCGAGGGCTATGGCTACACCTTC.

The chain employs TRBV3-1 and TRBJ1-3, with D possibly TRBD1 on 5 matching bases. The CDR3 has 16 residues. Trimming removed 1 base at V and 0 bases at J, with 10 bases between. Germline V gives CDR1 LGHDT, CDR2 YNNKEL (reference sequence). The CDR3 here is CASSQGQSLSGNTIYF. The CDR3 DNA sequence: TGTGCCAGCAGCCAAGGACAGAGCCTCTCTGGAAACACCATATATTTT.

This clonotype was counted ten times or more. The V and J genes are TRBV10-3 and TRBJ1-6; unclear D gene. The CDR3 totals 13 residues. V lost 0 bases, J lost 7 bases, and 4 bases lay in between. Germline loops: CDR1 ENHRY, CDR2 SYGVKD. DNA of the CDR3: TGTGCCATCAGTGAGTCGCAGAATTCACCCCTCCACTTT. Amino acid sequence: CAISESQNSPLHF.

This clonotype was observed at least ten times. CDR3 protein: CAISPGREAFF. The CDR3 coding sequence is TGTGCCATCAGTCCGGGGAGAGAAGCTTTCTTT. The chain carries TRBV10-3 and TRBJ1-1; D not resolved. From germline, CDR1 is ENHRY and CDR2 SYGVKD. The CDR3 has 11 amino acids. The V end was cut by 5 bases, the J end by 8 bases, with 9 bases between.

This clonotype was picked up many times. This chain connects TRBV5-1 to TRBJ2-7; 10 bases align to TRBD1. V gave up 6 bases and J gave up 2 bases; unmatched junction bases: 8. The CDR3 contains 15 residues. Per germline, CDR1 SGHRS and CDR2 YFSETQ. The CDR3 region is CASTVTGTGAYEQYF. The CDR3 DNA reads as TGCGCCAGCACCGTTACCGGGACAGGGGCCTACGAGCAGTACTTC.

This clonotype was detected many times. The chain uses TRBV27 and TRBJ1-5, with D maybe TRBD1 (5 bases). Germline values: CDR1 MNHEY, CDR2 SMNVEV (reference sequence). The CDR3 spans 12 residues. Trimming pared 9 bases from V and 11 bases from J, leaving 17 bases between. The CDR3 DNA reads TGTGCCAGACGGAACAGGCGGTTAGCCCAGCATTTT. This translates into CARRNRRLAQHF.

The table lists this clonotype with many counts. The chain employs TRBV7-2 and TRBJ2-1; the D gene is possibly TRBD2 (5 bases). The CDR3 has 13 residues. CDR1 SGHTA and CDR2 FQGNSA come from the germline V gene. V was trimmed by 8 bases and J by 2 bases, leaving 10 bases between them. The CDR3 region has the DNA TGTGCCAGCGGCGGGCCAACCTACAATGAGCAGTTCTTC. Translating it yields CASGGPTYNEQFF.

This clonotype was seen repeatedly, ten times or more. The chain joins TRBV18 to TRBJ2-3, with D uncertain. The CDR3 loop spans 10 amino acids. Germline V gene sequence: CDR1 KGHSH, CDR2 LQKENI. Trimming pared 6 bases from V and 2 bases from J, leaving 0 bases between. CDR3 DNA sequence: TGTGCCAGCTCCACAGATACGCAGTATTTT. This sequence encodes CASSTDTQYF.

This clonotype came up many times. DNA for the CDR3: TGCAGCGTTGTAGACGGCTCCTACGAGCAGTACTTC. Amino acids: CSVVDGSYEQYF. The chain employs TRBV29-1 and TRBJ2-7; unclear D gene. Germline lookup yields CDR1 SQVTM and CDR2 ANQGSEA. The CDR3 runs to 12 residues. Trimming shortened V by 4 bases and J by 0 bases, and 7 bases separated the two germline ends.

Ten or more counts support this clonotype. The CDR3 protein is CASSLGGTVEEYF. In nucleotides, the CDR3 is TGTGCCAGCAGCTTAGGGGGGACGGTCGAGGAGTACTTC. The chain links TRBV7-2 to TRBJ2-4; either TRBD1 or TRBD2 may fit D (5 bases each). Germline assignment: CDR1 SGHTA and CDR2 FQGNSA. This CDR3 is 13 amino acids long. V was clipped by 1 base and J by 14 bases, with 15 bases between them.

This clonotype has at least ten counts. V usage is TRBV4-1 and J usage is TRBJ2-1; D gene ambiguous. Trimming removed 4 bases from V and 1 base from J, with 14 bases in between. The CDR3 contains 16 residues. Germline V lookup: CDR1 MGHRA, CDR2 YSYEKL. DNA of the CDR3: TGCGCCAGCAGCCCCCAATCCGGGTATTCCTACAATGAGCAGTTCTTC. This encodes CASSPQSGYSYNEQFF.

This clonotype showed up many times. The rearrangement uses TRBV28 and TRBJ2-5; 7 bases match TRBD2. Germline V gene data show CDR1 as MDHEN and CDR2 as SYDVKM. V dropped 0 bases and J dropped 2; count of bases not matched to a gene: 0. This CDR3 has 14 amino acids. The CDR3 region has the DNA TGTGCCAGCAGTTTATGGGGGGGGCAAGAGACCCAGTACTTC. Encoded protein: CASSLWGGQETQYF.

In its sample, this clonotype was seen many times. The chain couples TRBV7-9 to TRBJ2-1; 10 bases map to TRBD2. The ends lost 4 bases at V and 5 bases at J; junction bases unmatched: 11. Looked up from germline, CDR1 is SEHNR and CDR2 is FQNEAQ (reference sequence). This CDR3 is 17 amino acids long. The CDR3 sequence is CASSSSILAGGHNEQFF. The CDR3 DNA follows: TGTGCCAGCAGCTCGTCGATCTTAGCGGGAGGCCACAATGAGCAGTTCTTC.

This clonotype was picked up many times. V and J are TRBV7-2 and TRBJ1-4, with D possibly being TRBD1 (6 bases). CDR1 SGHTA and CDR2 FQGNSA come from the germline V gene. With 2 bases removed from V and 4 bases from J, the gap between germline ends came to 14 bases. The CDR3 is 16 residues long. The CDR3 DNA follows: TGTGCCAGCAGCTTAAACCCAGGACAGTATAATGAAAAACTGTTTTTT. Its protein is CASSLNPGQYNEKLFF.

This clonotype was counted ten times or more. The genes are TRBV7-2 and TRBJ1-2, with D uncertain. The CDR3 covers 15 residues. Deletions cut 1 base from V and 0 bases from J, with 9 bases between. The germline V gene has CDR1 SGHTA and CDR2 FQGNSA. For the CDR3, the DNA is TGTGCCAGCAGCTTAGTGGAGGGTTCTAACTATGGCTACACCTTC. It specifies CASSLVEGSNYGYTF.

This clonotype has a count of ten or more. Here the CDR3 DNA reads TGTGCCAGTACCCTGGGACCCCCCGGGAGTGGCTACACCTTC. Translating it yields CASTLGPPGSGYTF. The gene calls are TRBV19 and TRBJ1-2, with D possibly being TRBD1 (5 bases). The CDR3 covers 14 residues. The germline V and J ends were trimmed by 7 bases and 7 bases, with 19 bases remaining between them. In germline, CDR1 is LNHDA, CDR2 SQIVND (reference sequence).

This clonotype was picked up many times. The rearrangement links TRBV5-4 to TRBJ1-4, with 12 bases matching TRBD1. The CDR3 runs to 15 residues. Germline lookup yields CDR1 SGHNT and CDR2 YYREEE (reference sequence). The V segment lost 4 bases and the J segment 7 bases; nucleotides outside the gene matches: 5. The CDR3 DNA follows: TGTGCCAGCAGCGTGGGACAGGGGGCAACTGAAAAACTGTTTTTT. Translated: CASSVGQGATEKLFF.

Only a few counts were recorded for this clonotype. This rearrangement joins TRBV28 to TRBJ2-3; D uncertain. The CDR3 covers 14 residues. V was shortened by 6 bases and J by 1 base, with 11 bases between the two germline ends. Germline values: CDR1 MDHEN, CDR2 SYDVKM. The CDR3 reads CASRYGPGTDTQYF. CDR3 nucleotide sequence: TGTGCCAGCAGATATGGCCCCGGCACAGATACGCAGTATTTT.